The rows below give T cell receptor beta chains drawn from one sample of a study of CXCR3-negative and CXCR3-positive naive CD8 T cells. Reprocessing the 5' RACE reads, TCRdb reports a single entry for every CDR3 protein and omits DNA. Its clone listing holds 45,000 to 60,000 distinct CDR3 sequences. The sequenced material came from naive CXCR3- CD8+ T cells from blood. Source of these receptors: a human donor in good health. Some clones in this sample may be carry-over from other donors' samples. The CDR3 runs from the conserved cysteine through the conserved F or W. Fields, in order: V gene, J gene, CDR3 protein.

TRBV4-3	TRBJ1-5	CASSLLPGGNQPQHF
TRBV7-2	TRBJ2-1	CASSSRPYLYNEQFF
TRBV21-1	TRBJ1-1	CASSFHTEAFF
TRBV6-1	TRBJ1-1	CASSEQGFTEAFF
TRBV29-1	TRBJ1-1	CSVGGPGSTEAFF
TRBV15	TRBJ2-7	CATSTGQGHYEQYF
TRBV3-1	TRBJ2-1	CASSQVQGVSGNEQFF
TRBV7-6	TRBJ2-5	CASSSPGTQYF
TRBV5-1	TRBJ2-7	CASSLYAGQGQEQYF
TRBV10-1	TRBJ1-2	CASLRQGDLQGYTF
TRBV4-3	TRBJ2-7	CASSRGTRSVYEQYF
TRBV4-1	TRBJ2-4	CASSQDTSLDWKYF
TRBV28	TRBJ1-2	CASSPGWTGNGYTF
TRBV20-1	TRBJ2-1	CSASDYEGQIYNEQFF